This T cell receptor (beta chain) was retrieved from a study of beta chain features in type 1 diabetes. Study overall: Regarding age, gender and cell yields, patients proved similar to healthy donors. Findings and caveats of the study: Type 1 diabetes patients had VDJ junctions that carried fewer insertions and more deletions. Researchers could not determine here whether HLA type influences TCRB rearrangement.

CD4+ naive, central memory, regulatory and stem cell-like memory subsets were isolated by sorting on CD45RO/CCR7/CD25/CD127/CD95/CD27. V lost 4 bases, J lost 4 bases, and 4 bases stayed unmatched. Germline CDR1 SGHRS, CDR2 YFSETQ. The CDR3 runs to 13 residues. About this clone itself: Its antigen is currently unknown.

Expressed TCRB transcripts got sequenced, as all isolated RNA was reverse transcribed. Profiled with immunoSEQ multiplex PCR; TCRdb holds only in-frame clones, not every one. The data show 360,000 or so clones, with 15% to 20% seen just once and 0.044% held by the top ten. The chain is built from TRBV5-1 and TRBJ1-1, with 7 bases matching TRBD1. This sequence was found in a woman between 18 and 30 years old in good health. Sequenced sample: naive CD4+ T cells from blood. This CDR3 reads CASSREGATEAFF. The CDR3 DNA is TGCGCCAGCAGCAGAGAGGGGGCCACTGAAGCTTTCTTT.